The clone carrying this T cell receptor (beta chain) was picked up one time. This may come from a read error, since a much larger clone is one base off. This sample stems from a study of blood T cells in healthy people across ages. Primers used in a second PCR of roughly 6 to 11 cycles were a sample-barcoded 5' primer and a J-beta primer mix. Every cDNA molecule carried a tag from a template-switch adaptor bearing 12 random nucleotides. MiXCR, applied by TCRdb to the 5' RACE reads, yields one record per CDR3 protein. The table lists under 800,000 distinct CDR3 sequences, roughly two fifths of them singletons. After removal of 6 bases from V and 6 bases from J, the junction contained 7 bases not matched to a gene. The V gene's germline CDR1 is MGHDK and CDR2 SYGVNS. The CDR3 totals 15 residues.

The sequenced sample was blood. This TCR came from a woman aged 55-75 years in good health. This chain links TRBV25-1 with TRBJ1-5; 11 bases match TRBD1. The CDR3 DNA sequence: TGTGCCAGCAGCCCTGGGACAGGGGGAATTCAGCCCCAGCATTTT. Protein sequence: CASSPGTGGIQPQHF.